This T cell receptor (beta chain) was recovered during a study of blood T cell repertoires in COVID-19. Study context: Specimens from acute and convalescent COVID-19 originated in the United States, Italy and Spain. The analysed material was cDNA or gDNA that came from T cells, B-cell-depleted T cells, or PBMCs.

Per the authors' pipeline: Reference gene primers were amplified, and this amplification served to estimate nucleated cell counts. TCRdb's copy holds only in-frame clones and misses some; the assay was immunoSEQ multiplex PCR. V and J calls and clone size follow that table, whereas D and trimming were derived from the DNA. Among 68,000 or so clones listed, 75% to 90% were seen once. The sample taken for sequencing was peripheral blood. This sequence was found in a man aged 50 to 59 with acute or convalescent COVID-19.

CDR3 sequence (DNA): TGTGCCAGCAGCGTAGCTGGGGAAAGGGGCCAGCCCCAGCATTTT. Its protein product is CASSVAGERGQPQHF. This sequence joins TRBV9 and TRBJ1-5; D perhaps matches TRBD1 (5 bases). Germline values: CDR1 SGDLS, CDR2 YYNGEE. The V end was cut by 0 bases, the J end by 7 bases, with 14 bases between. CDR3 length equals 15 residues.